The 8 T cell receptor beta chains in this list originate from one sample, sequenced in a study of T cell responses to AZD1222 COVID-19 vaccine. The method was immunoSEQ multiplex PCR; TCRdb's version includes in-frame clones alone and lacks a portion of them. The data show under 150,000 clones, 70% to 90% seen once. This specimen consisted of peripheral blood, obtained on day 0 of MenACWY control vaccination. Source of these receptors: an adult in good health.

The chain joins TRBV28 to TRBJ2-6, with no clear D. V was pared by 5 bases and J by 1 base, with 18 bases between. Looked up from germline, CDR1 is MDHEN and CDR2 is SYDVKM. The CDR3 is 18 amino acids. CDR3 loop: CASSPPSGRSSGANVLTF. In DNA, the CDR3 is TGTGCCAGCAGTCCCCCTTCAGGAAGGTCGTCTGGGGCCAACGTCCTGACTTTC.

The genes are TRBV7-2 and TRBJ2-1, with D unclear. V lost 2 bases and J lost 0, with 11 bases in between. The CDR3 loop spans 16 amino acids. The germline CDR1 and CDR2 sequences are SGHTA and FQGNSA. The CDR3 nucleotides read TGTGCCAGCAGCTTAATGTTGGCGAGCTCCTACAATGAGCAGTTCTTC. Residues: CASSLMLASSYNEQFF.

The gene calls are TRBV4-1 and TRBJ2-5, with TRBD1 matching over 10 bases. Germline values: CDR1 MGHRA, CDR2 YSYEKL. CDR3 size: 16 residues. The ends lost 1 base at V and 2 bases at J; junction bases unmatched: 4. CDR3 region: CASSQGDRGPQETQYF. The CDR3 DNA is TGCGCCAGCAGCCAAGGGGACAGGGGCCCTCAAGAGACCCAGTACTTC.

The V gene is TRBV4-2, the J gene TRBJ2-7, with D possibly TRBD2 on 5 matching bases. Germline V lookup: CDR1 LGHNA, CDR2 YNFKEQ. With 0 bases removed from V and 3 bases from J, the gap between germline ends came to 15 bases. The CDR3 is made up of 16 amino acids. The CDR3 nucleotides are TGTGCCAGCAGCCAAGAGTCCCCGGGGATGGGCTACGAGCAGTACTTC. Residues: CASSQESPGMGYEQYF.

The V gene is TRBV28, the J gene TRBJ2-5, with TRBD1 matching over 8 bases. The J segment lost 5 bases and the V segment lost 6 bases, leaving 11 bases of the junction unmatched. This CDR3 comprises 15 residues. Germline CDR1 and CDR2: MDHEN and SYDVKM. In DNA, the CDR3 is TGTGCCAGCAGGCCAGGGGGCACAGGGTTGGAGACCCAGTACTTC. Translated, it gives CASRPGGTGLETQYF.

The DNA for the CDR3 is TGTGCCAGCTCACCCGAAGGGGGAAACATTCAGTACTTC. Its translation: CASSPEGGNIQYF. The chain joins TRBV18 to TRBJ2-4, with D perhaps matching TRBD1 (6 bases). Trimming stripped 3 bases from V and 6 bases from J, with 9 bases between. The CDR3 runs 13 residues. The germline CDR1 and CDR2 sequences are KGHSH and LQKENI.

The rearrangement joins TRBV6-5 to TRBJ2-7; D unresolved. The CDR3 has 13 residues. V lost 8 bases to trimming and J lost 4 bases, with 15 bases between them. Germline values: CDR1 MNHEY, CDR2 SVGAGI. CDR3 sequence reads: CASSRTGHYEQYF. Here the CDR3 DNA reads TGTGCCAGCTCAAGGACGGGCCATTACGAGCAGTACTTC.

The chain is built from TRBV10-3 and TRBJ2-1, with 13 bases matching TRBD2. Germline V gene lookup returns CDR1 ENHRY and CDR2 SYGVKD. V was clipped by 6 bases and J by 9 bases; unmatched bases: 5. CDR3 length: 14 amino acids. Written as DNA, the CDR3 is TGTGCCATCAGCCCCGGGACTAGCGGGGTTGAGCAGTTCTTC. This gives the protein CAISPGTSGVEQFF.